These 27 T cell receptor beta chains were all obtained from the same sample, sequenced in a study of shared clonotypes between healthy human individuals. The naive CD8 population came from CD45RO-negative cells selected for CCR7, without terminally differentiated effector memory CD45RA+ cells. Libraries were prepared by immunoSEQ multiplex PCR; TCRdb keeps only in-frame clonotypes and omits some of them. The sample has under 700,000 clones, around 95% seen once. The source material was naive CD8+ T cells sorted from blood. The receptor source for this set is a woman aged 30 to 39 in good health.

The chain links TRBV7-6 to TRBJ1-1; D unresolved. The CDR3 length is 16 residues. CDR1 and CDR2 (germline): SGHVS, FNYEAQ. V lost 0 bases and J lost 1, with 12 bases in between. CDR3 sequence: CASSLAAGEANTEAFF. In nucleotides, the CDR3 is TGTGCCAGCAGCTTAGCTGCGGGCGAGGCGAACACTGAAGCTTTCTTT. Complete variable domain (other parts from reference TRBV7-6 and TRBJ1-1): GAGVSQSPRYKVTKRGQDVALRCDPISGHVSLYWYRQALGQGPEFLTYFNYEAQQDKSGLPNDRFSAERPEGSISTLTIQRTEQRDSAMYRCASSLAAGEANTEAFFGQGTRLTVV.

CDR3 nucleotides: TGCGCCAGCAGCCAAGGACCATTTGGGGACGAGCAGTACTTC. Encoded protein: CASSQGPFGDEQYF. The chain links TRBV4-1 to TRBJ2-7; unclear D gene. Per germline, CDR1 MGHRA and CDR2 YSYEKL. There are 14 residues in the CDR3. The V gene lost 1 base and the J gene lost 5 bases, with 12 bases spanning the gap.

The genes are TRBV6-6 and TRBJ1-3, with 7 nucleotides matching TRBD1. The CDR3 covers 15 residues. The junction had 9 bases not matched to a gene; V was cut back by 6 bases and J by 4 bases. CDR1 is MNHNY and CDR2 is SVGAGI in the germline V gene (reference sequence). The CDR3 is CASSTDRAGGNTIYF. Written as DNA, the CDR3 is TGTGCCAGCAGCACCGACAGGGCCGGAGGAAACACCATATATTTT.

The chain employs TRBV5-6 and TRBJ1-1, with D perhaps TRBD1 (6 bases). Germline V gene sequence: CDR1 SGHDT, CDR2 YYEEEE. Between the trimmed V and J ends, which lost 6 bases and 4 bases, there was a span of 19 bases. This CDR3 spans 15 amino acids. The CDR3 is CASTPWGGRGTEAFF. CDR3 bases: TGTGCCAGCACCCCTTGGGGGGGGCGCGGCACTGAAGCTTTCTTT.

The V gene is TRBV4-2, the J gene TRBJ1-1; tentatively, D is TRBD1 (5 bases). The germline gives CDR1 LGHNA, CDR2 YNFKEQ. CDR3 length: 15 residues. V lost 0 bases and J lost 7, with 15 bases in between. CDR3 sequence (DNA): TGTGCCAGCAGCCAAGAGTCATATGCGGGGCTTGAAGCTTTCTTT. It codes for CASSQESYAGLEAFF.

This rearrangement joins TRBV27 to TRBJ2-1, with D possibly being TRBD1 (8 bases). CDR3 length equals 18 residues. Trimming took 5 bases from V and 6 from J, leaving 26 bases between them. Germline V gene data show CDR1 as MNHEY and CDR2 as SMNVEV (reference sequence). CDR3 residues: CASSTNQGAPPGGNEQFF. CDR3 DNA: TGTGCCAGCAGTACAAACCAGGGGGCCCCTCCGGGAGGCAATGAGCAGTTCTTC.

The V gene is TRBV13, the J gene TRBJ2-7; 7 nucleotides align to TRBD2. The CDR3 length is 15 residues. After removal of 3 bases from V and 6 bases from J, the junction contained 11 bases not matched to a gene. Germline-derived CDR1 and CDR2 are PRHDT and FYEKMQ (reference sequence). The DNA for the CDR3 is TGTGCCAGCAGCTTTTGGGGGGAGGGCCAGCGCGAGCAGTACTTC. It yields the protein CASSFWGEGQREQYF.

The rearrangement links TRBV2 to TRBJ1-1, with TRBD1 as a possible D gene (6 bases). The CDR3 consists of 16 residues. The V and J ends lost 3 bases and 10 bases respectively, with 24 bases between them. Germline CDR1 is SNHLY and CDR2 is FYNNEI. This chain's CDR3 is CASSEGAGRLKRGAFF. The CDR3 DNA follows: TGTGCCAGCAGTGAGGGGGCCGGACGGTTAAAAAGGGGAGCTTTCTTT.

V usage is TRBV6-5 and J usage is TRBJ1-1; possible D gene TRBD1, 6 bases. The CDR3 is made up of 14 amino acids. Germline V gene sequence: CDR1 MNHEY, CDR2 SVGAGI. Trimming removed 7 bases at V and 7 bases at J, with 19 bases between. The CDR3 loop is CASNGGEGPGEAFF. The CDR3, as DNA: TGTGCCAGCAACGGGGGCGAAGGTCCGGGTGAAGCTTTCTTT.

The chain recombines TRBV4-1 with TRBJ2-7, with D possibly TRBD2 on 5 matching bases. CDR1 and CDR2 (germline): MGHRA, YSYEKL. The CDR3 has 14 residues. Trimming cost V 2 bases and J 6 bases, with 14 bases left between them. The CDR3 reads CASSQLTSRSEQYF. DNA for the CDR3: TGCGCCAGCAGCCAACTAACTAGTAGATCCGAGCAGTACTTC.

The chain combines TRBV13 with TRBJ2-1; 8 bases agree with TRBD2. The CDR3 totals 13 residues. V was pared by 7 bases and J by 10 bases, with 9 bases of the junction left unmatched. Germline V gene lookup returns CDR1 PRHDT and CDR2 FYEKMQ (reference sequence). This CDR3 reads CASTLPGGSEQFF. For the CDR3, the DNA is TGTGCCAGCACCCTTCCGGGGGGGTCCGAGCAGTTCTTC.

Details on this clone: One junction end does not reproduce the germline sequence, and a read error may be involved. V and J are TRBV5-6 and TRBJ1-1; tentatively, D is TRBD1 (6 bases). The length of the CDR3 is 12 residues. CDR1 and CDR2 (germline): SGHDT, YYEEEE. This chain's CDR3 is CASSRRNRVCVF. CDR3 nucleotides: TGTGCCAGCAGCCGACGAAACAGGGTTTGCGTCTTT.

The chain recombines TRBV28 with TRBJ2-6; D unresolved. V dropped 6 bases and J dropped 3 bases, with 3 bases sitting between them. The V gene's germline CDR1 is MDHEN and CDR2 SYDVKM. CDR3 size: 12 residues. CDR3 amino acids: CASRGGANVLTF. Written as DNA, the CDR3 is TGTGCCAGCAGGGGTGGGGCCAACGTCCTGACTTTC.

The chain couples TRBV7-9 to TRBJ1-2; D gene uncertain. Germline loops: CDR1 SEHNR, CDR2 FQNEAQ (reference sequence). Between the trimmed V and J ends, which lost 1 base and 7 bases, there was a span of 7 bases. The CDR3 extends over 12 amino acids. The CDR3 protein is CASSLGRAGYTF. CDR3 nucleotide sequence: TGTGCCAGCAGCTTAGGCCGGGCTGGCTACACCTTC.

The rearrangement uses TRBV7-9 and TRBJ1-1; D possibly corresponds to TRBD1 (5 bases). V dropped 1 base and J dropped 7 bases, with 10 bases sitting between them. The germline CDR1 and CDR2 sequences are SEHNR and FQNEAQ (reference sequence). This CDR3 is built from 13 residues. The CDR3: CASSLVGGSEAFF. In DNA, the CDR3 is TGTGCCAGCAGCTTAGTCGGGGGGAGTGAAGCTTTCTTT.

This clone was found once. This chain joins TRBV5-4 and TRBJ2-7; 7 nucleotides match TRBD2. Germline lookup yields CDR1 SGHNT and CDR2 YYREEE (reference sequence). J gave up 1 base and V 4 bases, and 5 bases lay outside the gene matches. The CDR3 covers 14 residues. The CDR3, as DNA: TGTGCCAGCAGCCCCGGACTAGGTTCCTACGAGCAGTACTTC. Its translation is CASSPGLGSYEQYF.

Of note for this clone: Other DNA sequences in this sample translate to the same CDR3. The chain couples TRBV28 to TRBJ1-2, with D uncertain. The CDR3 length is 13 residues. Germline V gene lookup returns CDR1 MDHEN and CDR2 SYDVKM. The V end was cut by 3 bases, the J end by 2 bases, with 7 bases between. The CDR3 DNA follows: TGTGCCAGCAGTTTGTCACAGAACTATGGCTACACCTTC. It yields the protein CASSLSQNYGYTF.

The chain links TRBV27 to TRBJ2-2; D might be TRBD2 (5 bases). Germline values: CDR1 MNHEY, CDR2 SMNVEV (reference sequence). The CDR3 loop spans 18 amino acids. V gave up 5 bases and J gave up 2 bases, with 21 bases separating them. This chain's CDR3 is CASSTGDGLAINTGELFF. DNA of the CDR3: TGTGCCAGCAGTACCGGAGATGGGCTAGCCATTAACACCGGGGAGCTGTTTTTT.

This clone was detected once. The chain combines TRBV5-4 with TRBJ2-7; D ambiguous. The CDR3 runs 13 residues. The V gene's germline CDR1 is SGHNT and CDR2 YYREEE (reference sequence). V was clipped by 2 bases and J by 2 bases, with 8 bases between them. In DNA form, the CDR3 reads TGTGCCAGCAGCTTTGTGGGTACCTACGAGCAGTACTTC. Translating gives CASSFVGTYEQYF.

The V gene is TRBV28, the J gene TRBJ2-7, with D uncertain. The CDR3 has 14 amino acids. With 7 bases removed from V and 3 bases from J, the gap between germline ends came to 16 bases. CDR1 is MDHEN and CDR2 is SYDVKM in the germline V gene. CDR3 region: CASTEVGQDYEQYF. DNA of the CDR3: TGTGCCAGCACCGAGGTAGGTCAGGACTACGAGCAGTACTTC.

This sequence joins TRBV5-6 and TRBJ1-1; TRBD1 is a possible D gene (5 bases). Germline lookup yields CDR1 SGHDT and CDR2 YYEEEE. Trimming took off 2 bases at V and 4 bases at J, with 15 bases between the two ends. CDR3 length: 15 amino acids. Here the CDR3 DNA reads TGTGCCAGCAGCTTCTTTGAGGGGCTAGTCACTGAAGCTTTCTTT. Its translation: CASSFFEGLVTEAFF. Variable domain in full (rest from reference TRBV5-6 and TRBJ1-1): DAGVTQSPTHLIKTRGQQVTLRCSPKSGHDTVSWYQQALGQGPQFIFQYYEEEERQRGNFPDRFSGHQFPNYSSELNVNALLLGDSALYLCASSFFEGLVTEAFFGQGTRLTVV.

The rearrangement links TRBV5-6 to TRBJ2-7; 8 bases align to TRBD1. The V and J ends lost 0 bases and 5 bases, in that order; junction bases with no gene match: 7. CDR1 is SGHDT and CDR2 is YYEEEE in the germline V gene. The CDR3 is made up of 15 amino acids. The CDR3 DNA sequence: TGTGCCAGCAGCTTGGTCGGGACAGGTCCCCACGAGCAGTACTTC. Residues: CASSLVGTGPHEQYF.

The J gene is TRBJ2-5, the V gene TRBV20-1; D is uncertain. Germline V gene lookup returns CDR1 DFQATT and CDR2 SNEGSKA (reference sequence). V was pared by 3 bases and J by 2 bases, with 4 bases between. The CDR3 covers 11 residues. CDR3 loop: CSARYQETQYF. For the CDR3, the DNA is TGCAGTGCTAGGTATCAAGAGACCCAGTACTTC.

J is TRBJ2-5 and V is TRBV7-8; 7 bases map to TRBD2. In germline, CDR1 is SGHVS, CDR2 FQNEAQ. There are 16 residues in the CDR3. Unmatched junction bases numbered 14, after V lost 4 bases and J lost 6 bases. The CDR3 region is CASSSYPLAVRKTQYF. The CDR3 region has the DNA TGTGCCAGCAGCTCTTACCCGCTAGCGGTCCGAAAGACCCAGTACTTC.

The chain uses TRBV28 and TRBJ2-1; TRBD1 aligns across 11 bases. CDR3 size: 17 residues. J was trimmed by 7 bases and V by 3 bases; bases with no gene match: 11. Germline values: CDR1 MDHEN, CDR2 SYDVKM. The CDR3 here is CASSFPGGTGGGNEQFF. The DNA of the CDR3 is TGTGCCAGCAGTTTTCCAGGCGGGACAGGGGGTGGAAATGAGCAGTTCTTC. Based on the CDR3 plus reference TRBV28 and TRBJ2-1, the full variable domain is DVKVTQSSRYLVKRTGEKVFLECVQDMDHENMFWYRQDPGLGLRLIYFSYDVKMKEKGDIPEGYSVSREKKERFSLILESASTNQTSMYLCASSFPGGTGGGNEQFFGPGTRLTVL.

CDR3 DNA sequence: TGTGCCAGCAGCCGAGACAGCGTCGGGCGCTATGGCTACACCTTC. Protein: CASSRDSVGRYGYTF. The rearrangement joins TRBV27 to TRBJ1-2, with D perhaps TRBD1 (5 bases). Germline CDR1 MNHEY, CDR2 SMNVEV (reference sequence). V lost 6 bases and J 4 bases, leaving 18 bases between the germline ends. This CDR3 comprises 15 residues.

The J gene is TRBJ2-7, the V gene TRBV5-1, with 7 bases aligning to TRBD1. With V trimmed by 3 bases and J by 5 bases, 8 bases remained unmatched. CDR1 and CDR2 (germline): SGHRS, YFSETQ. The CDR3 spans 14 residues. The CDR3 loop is CASSSRDSGHEQYF. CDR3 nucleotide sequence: TGCGCCAGCAGCTCCCGGGACAGCGGCCACGAGCAGTACTTC.